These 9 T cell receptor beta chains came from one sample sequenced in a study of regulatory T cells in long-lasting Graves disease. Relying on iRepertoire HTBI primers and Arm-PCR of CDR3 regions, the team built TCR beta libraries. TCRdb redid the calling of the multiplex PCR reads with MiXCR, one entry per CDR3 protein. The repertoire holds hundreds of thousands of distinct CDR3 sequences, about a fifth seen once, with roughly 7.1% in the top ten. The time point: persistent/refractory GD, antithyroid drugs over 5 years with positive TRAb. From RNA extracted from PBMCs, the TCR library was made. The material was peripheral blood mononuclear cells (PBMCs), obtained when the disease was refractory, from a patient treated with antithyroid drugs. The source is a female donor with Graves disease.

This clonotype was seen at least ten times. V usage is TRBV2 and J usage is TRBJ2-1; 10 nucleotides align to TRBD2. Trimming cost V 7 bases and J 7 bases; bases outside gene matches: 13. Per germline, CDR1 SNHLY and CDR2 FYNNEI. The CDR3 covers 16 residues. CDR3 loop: CASMKPGLAIGNEQFF. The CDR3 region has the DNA TGTGCCAGCATGAAGCCGGGACTAGCGATAGGGAATGAGCAGTTCTTC.

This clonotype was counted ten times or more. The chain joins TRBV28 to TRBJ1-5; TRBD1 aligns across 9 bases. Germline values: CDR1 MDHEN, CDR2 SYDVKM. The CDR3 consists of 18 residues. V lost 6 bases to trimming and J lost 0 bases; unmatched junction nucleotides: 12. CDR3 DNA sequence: TGTGCCAGCAGACCTGACAGGGGGATTTATGGTAGCAATCAGCCCCAGCATTTT. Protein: CASRPDRGIYGSNQPQHF. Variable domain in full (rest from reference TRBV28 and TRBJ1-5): DVKVTQSSRYLVKRTGEKVFLECVQDMDHENMFWYRQDPGLGLRLIYFSYDVKMKEKGDIPEGYSVSREKKERFSLILESASTNQTSMYLCASRPDRGIYGSNQPQHFGDGTRLSIL.

The CDR3 is CASSFAGGEKLFF. The CDR3 DNA reads as TGTGCCAGCAGCTTTGCGGGTGGGGAAAAACTGTTTTTT. This rearrangement joins TRBV5-6 to TRBJ1-4; no reliable D call. The CDR3 covers 13 residues. The germline gives CDR1 SGHDT, CDR2 YYEEEE. V lost 2 bases and J lost 8, with 10 bases in between.

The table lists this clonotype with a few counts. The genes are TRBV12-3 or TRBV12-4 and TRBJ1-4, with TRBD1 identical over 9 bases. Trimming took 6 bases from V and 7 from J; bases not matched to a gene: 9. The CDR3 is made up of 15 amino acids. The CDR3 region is CASSRPGQGGEKLFF. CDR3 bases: TGTGCCAGCAGCCGACCGGGACAGGGTGGTGAAAAACTGTTTTTT.

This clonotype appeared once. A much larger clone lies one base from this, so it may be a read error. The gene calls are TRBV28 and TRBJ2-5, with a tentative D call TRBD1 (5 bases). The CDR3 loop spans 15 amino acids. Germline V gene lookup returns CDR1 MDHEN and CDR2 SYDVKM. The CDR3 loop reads CASSGATGPQETQHF. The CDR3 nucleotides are TGTGCCAGCAGTGGGGCGACCGGGCCACAAGAGACCCAGCACTTC.

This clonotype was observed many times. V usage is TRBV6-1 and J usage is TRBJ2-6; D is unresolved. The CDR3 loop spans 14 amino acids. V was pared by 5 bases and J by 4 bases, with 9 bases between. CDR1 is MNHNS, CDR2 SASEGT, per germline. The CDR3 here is CASSTFRGANVLTF. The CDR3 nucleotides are TGTGCCAGCAGTACTTTTAGAGGGGCCAACGTCCTGACTTTC.

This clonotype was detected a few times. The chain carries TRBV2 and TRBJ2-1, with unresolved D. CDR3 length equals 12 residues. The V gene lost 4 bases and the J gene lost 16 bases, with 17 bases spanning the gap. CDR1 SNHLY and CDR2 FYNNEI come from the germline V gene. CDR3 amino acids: CASSVESPGSFF. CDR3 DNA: TGTGCCAGCAGTGTCGAGAGCCCTGGGTCTTTCTTC.

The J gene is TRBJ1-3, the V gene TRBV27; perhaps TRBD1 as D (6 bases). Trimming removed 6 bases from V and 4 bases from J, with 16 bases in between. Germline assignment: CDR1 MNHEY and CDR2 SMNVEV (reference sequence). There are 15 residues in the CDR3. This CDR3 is CASRSIGQPGNTIYF. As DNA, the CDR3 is TGTGCCAGCAGATCAATAGGACAGCCAGGAAACACCATATATTTT.

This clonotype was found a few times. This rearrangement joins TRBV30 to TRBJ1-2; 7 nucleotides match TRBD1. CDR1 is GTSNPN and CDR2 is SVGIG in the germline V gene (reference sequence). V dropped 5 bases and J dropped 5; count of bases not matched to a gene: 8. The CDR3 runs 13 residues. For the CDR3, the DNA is TGTGCCTGGGAACAGGGGTTGTTTTATGGCTACACCTTC. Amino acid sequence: CAWEQGLFYGYTF.